The 30 T cell receptor beta chains presented below share a single source sample, sequenced in a study of blood T cell repertoires in COVID-19. Clones were sequenced by immunoSEQ multiplex PCR, and TCRdb holds only the in-frame ones, with some missing. Among more than 150,000 clones, roughly four fifths were seen once, and the ten largest hold roughly an eighth. The sequenced material came from peripheral blood. All receptors come from a man in his thirties or forties with active or convalescent COVID-19.

This clone was counted between two and nine times. The chain couples TRBV3-1 (or the pseudogene TRBV3-2) to TRBJ1-5; no firm D call. Trimming cost V 0 bases and J 6 bases, with 6 bases left between them. Germline V lookup: CDR1 LGHDT, CDR2 YNNKEL (reference sequence). The CDR3 sequence is 13 residues long. CDR3 loop: CASSQEGAQPQHF. In DNA, the CDR3 is TGTGCCAGCAGCCAAGAAGGAGCTCAGCCCCAGCATTTT.

V and J are TRBV4-1 and TRBJ2-5; 7 nucleotides match TRBD2. Germline assignment: CDR1 MGHRA and CDR2 YSYEKL. The V and J ends lost 5 bases and 0 bases, in that order; junction bases with no gene match: 12. This CDR3 contains 17 residues. The CDR3 DNA follows: TGCGCCAGCAGCAATCCCCCCGGGGGGAAAGACCAAGAGACCCAGTACTTC. Protein sequence: CASSNPPGGKDQETQYF.

The chain is built from TRBV6-1 and TRBJ1-3; D unresolved. This CDR3 is built from 16 residues. Trimming left V 0 bases short and J 2 bases short, with 11 bases between. Germline V gene data show CDR1 as MNHNS and CDR2 as SASEGT. CDR3 bases: TGTGCCAGCAGTGAAGCGCTCGGGGTAACTGGAAACACCATATATTTT. Amino acids: CASSEALGVTGNTIYF.

Only a few counts were recorded for this clone. V gene TRBV19 combines with J gene TRBJ2-3; TRBD2 agrees at 11 bases. CDR3 length: 15 residues. CDR1 is LNHDA and CDR2 is SQIVND in the germline V gene (reference sequence). V lost 5 bases and J lost 6; bases outside the gene matches: 7. The CDR3 DNA is TGTGCCAGTAGTGGACCTAGCGGGGGGCACGATACGCAGTATTTT. Translating gives CASSGPSGGHDTQYF.

The chain combines TRBV7-8 with TRBJ2-5, with 8 bases lining up with TRBD2. The trim removed 1 base at V and 2 bases at J, leaving 9 bases unmatched. Per the germline V gene, CDR1 is SGHVS and CDR2 is FQNEAQ. The length of the CDR3 is 17 residues. This CDR3 reads CASSLGMASGLQETQYF. In DNA, the CDR3 is TGTGCCAGCAGCTTAGGGATGGCTAGCGGGCTTCAAGAGACCCAGTACTTC.

V and J are TRBV9 and TRBJ2-6; D might be TRBD1 (6 bases). With 4 bases removed from V and 5 bases from J, the gap between germline ends came to 16 bases. The V gene's germline CDR1 is SGDLS and CDR2 YYNGEE. This CDR3 region has 16 residues. The CDR3 loop reads CASSRGKGSRANVLTF. CDR3 bases: TGTGCCAGCAGCAGGGGGAAGGGCTCGAGGGCCAACGTCCTGACTTTC.

The rearrangement links TRBV6-5 to TRBJ1-1; D unclear. CDR1 and CDR2 from the germline V gene are MNHEY and SVGAGI. V lost 0 bases, J lost 11 bases, and 16 bases lay in between. The length of the CDR3 is 14 residues. The CDR3 here is CASSYSVEVARAFF. CDR3 DNA sequence: TGTGCCAGCAGTTACTCGGTGGAGGTCGCCCGTGCTTTCTTT.

The rearrangement uses TRBV7-6 and TRBJ2-1; the D gene is possibly TRBD1 (6 bases). V lost 2 bases and J lost 7, with 15 bases in between. Germline CDR1 and CDR2: SGHVS and FNYEAQ. CDR3 length: 15 residues. The CDR3 loop is CASSLFQGLGNEQFF. Here the CDR3 DNA reads TGTGCCAGCAGCTTATTCCAGGGGCTAGGGAATGAGCAGTTCTTC.

This clone was detected a few times. The chain employs TRBV5-1 and TRBJ1-1, with TRBD1 matching over 7 bases. The V gene end was trimmed by 4 bases and the J gene end by 6 bases; junction bases not matched to a gene: 9. In germline, CDR1 is SGHRS, CDR2 YFSETQ. This CDR3 has 14 residues. The CDR3 coding sequence is TGCGCCAGCAGCCGTGACAGGGAAGGCGCTGAAGCTTTCTTT. This codes for CASSRDREGAEAFF.

The V gene is TRBV5-6, the J gene TRBJ2-7; 7 bases fit TRBD1. Germline CDR1 reads SGHDT; CDR2 reads YYEEEE. V lost 4 bases and J lost 6; bases outside the gene matches: 7. The CDR3 length is 13 residues. In DNA, the CDR3 is TGTGCCAGCAGCGCGACGAACAGGGGCGAGCAGTACTTC. Protein product: CASSATNRGEQYF. The full variable domain, its missing parts supplied by reference TRBV5-6 and TRBJ2-7, is DAGVTQSPTHLIKTRGQQVTLRCSPKSGHDTVSWYQQALGQGPQFIFQYYEEEERQRGNFPDRFSGHQFPNYSSELNVNALLLGDSALYLCASSATNRGEQYFGPGTRLTVT.

The rearrangement links TRBV7-9 to TRBJ1-1; maybe TRBD1 (5 bases). Trimming stripped 0 bases from V and 0 bases from J, with 14 bases between. CDR1 and CDR2 (germline): SEHNR, FQNEAQ (reference sequence). This CDR3 spans 17 amino acids. CDR3 residues: CASSLAGQGAMNTEAFF. CDR3 in DNA: TGTGCCAGCAGCTTAGCCGGGCAGGGCGCCATGAACACTGAAGCTTTCTTT. Variable domain in full (rest from reference TRBV7-9 and TRBJ1-1): DTGVSQNPRHKITKRGQNVTFRCDPISEHNRLYWYRQTLGQGPEFLTYFQNEAQLEKSRLLSDRFSAERPKGSFSTLEIQRTEQGDSAMYLCASSLAGQGAMNTEAFFGQGTRLTVV.

This clone was picked up many times. This rearrangement joins TRBV29-1 to TRBJ1-4; TRBD1 matches at 10 bases. Germline loops: CDR1 SQVTM, CDR2 ANQGSEA. The V segment lost 7 bases and the J segment 7 bases; nucleotides outside the gene matches: 3. The CDR3 consists of 12 residues. CDR3 residues: CSGGQGPEKLFF. The CDR3 bases are TGCAGCGGGGGACAGGGGCCTGAAAAACTGTTTTTT.

This clone was found once. Within the sample, other DNA sequences also encode this same CDR3. The rearrangement links TRBV10-3 to TRBJ2-7; 8 bases map to TRBD1. CDR1 and CDR2 from the germline V gene are ENHRY and SYGVKD. This CDR3 is built from 14 residues. Unmatched junction bases numbered 7, after V lost 6 bases and J lost 3 bases. The CDR3 is CAISSGTGGYEQYF. CDR3 coding DNA: TGTGCCATCAGCTCCGGAACAGGGGGCTACGAGCAGTACTTC.

This chain uses TRBV5-8 with TRBJ2-2, with 10 positions matching TRBD2. The CDR3 runs 15 residues. Germline V gives CDR1 SGHTS, CDR2 YDEGEE. Trimming at V came to 7 bases and at J to 7 bases, leaving 10 bases not matched to a gene. CDR3 coding DNA: TGTGCCAGCGTAGGGACTAGCGATTACAGCGGGGAGCTGTTTTTT. It yields the protein CASVGTSDYSGELFF.

This chain uses TRBV7-9 with TRBJ1-2; 9 bases are a match to TRBD1. Germline V gene sequence: CDR1 SEHNR, CDR2 FQNEAQ (reference sequence). The CDR3 has 15 residues. V dropped 5 bases and J dropped 8; count of bases not matched to a gene: 12. The CDR3 region is CASSTPLQGARGYTF. As DNA, the CDR3 is TGTGCCAGCAGCACTCCTTTACAGGGGGCGCGAGGCTACACCTTC. Full variable domain (outside the CDR3, taken from reference TRBV7-9 and TRBJ1-2): DTGVSQNPRHKITKRGQNVTFRCDPISEHNRLYWYRQTLGQGPEFLTYFQNEAQLEKSRLLSDRFSAERPKGSFSTLEIQRTEQGDSAMYLCASSTPLQGARGYTFGSGTRLTVV.

V is TRBV7-2 and J is TRBJ2-1, with a weak D call TRBD1 (5 bases). With 1 base removed from V and 0 bases from J, the gap between germline ends came to 13 bases. The germline V gene encodes CDR1 SGHTA and CDR2 FQGNSA. The CDR3 contains 17 residues. In DNA form, the CDR3 reads TGTGCCAGCAGCTTAGACAGGCCCTTGGCCTCCTACAATGAGCAGTTCTTC. Its protein is CASSLDRPLASYNEQFF.

The V and J genes are TRBV10-3 and TRBJ1-1; TRBD1 aligns across 8 bases. V gave up 3 bases and J gave up 4 bases; unmatched junction bases: 4. Germline-derived CDR1 and CDR2 are ENHRY and SYGVKD. The CDR3 consists of 14 residues. The CDR3 spells CAISDDRGGTEAFF. CDR3 nucleotides: TGTGCCATCAGTGACGACAGGGGTGGCACTGAAGCTTTCTTT.

The chain couples TRBV6-2 or TRBV6-3 to TRBJ2-1, with D perhaps TRBD1 (6 bases). This CDR3 comprises 16 residues. With 4 bases removed from V and 0 bases from J, the gap between germline ends came to 13 bases. The V gene's germline CDR1 is MNHEY and CDR2 SVGEGT. CDR3 protein: CASSLTGPSSYNEQFF. DNA of the CDR3: TGTGCCAGCAGTTTAACAGGGCCAAGCTCCTACAATGAGCAGTTCTTC.

This chain links TRBV12-1 with TRBJ2-1; the table assigns TRBD1, which was not confirmed against the DNA. TRBV12-1 has pseudogene status. The CDR3 is 14 residues long. The chain's CDR3 is CASSSGQTYNEQFF. The CDR3 DNA reads TGTGCCAGCAGCTCCGGACAGACCTACAATGAGCAGTTCTTC.

V usage is TRBV9 and J usage is TRBJ2-7; D might be TRBD1 (5 bases). Germline CDR1 is SGDLS and CDR2 is YYNGEE. V gave up 0 bases and J gave up 3 bases, with 10 bases separating them. The CDR3 extends over 14 amino acids. CDR3 residues: CASSVAGQGYEQYF. In DNA, the CDR3 is TGTGCCAGCAGCGTAGCAGGCCAGGGCTACGAGCAGTACTTC.

This chain uses TRBV6-2 or TRBV6-3 with TRBJ2-7; 7 bases line up with TRBD1. Trimming removed 0 bases from V and 7 bases from J; junction bases left unmatched: 12. From germline, CDR1 is MNHEY and CDR2 SVGEGT. The CDR3 consists of 16 residues. CDR3 in DNA: TGTGCCAGCAGTTACTCGACGCCAATACAGGGGTATGAGCAGTACTTC. The encoded protein is CASSYSTPIQGYEQYF.

This rearrangement joins TRBV12-3 or TRBV12-4 to TRBJ2-3, with no clear D. V was trimmed by 5 bases and J by 2 bases, leaving 5 bases between them. This CDR3 comprises 12 residues. For the CDR3, the DNA is TGTGCCAGCAGTCAAATCACAGATACGCAGTATTTT. This codes for CASSQITDTQYF.

The chain links TRBV6-5 to TRBJ2-7, with 9 nucleotides matching TRBD1. Germline CDR1 reads MNHEY; CDR2 reads SVGAGI. The CDR3 length is 14 residues. V gave up 8 bases and J gave up 4 bases; unmatched junction bases: 9. This CDR3 is CASLPGQGFYEQYF. The CDR3 DNA reads TGTGCCAGCCTCCCGGGACAGGGATTTTACGAGCAGTACTTC.

The chain combines TRBV10-3 with TRBJ1-1; D not resolved. There are 14 residues in the CDR3. Looked up from germline, CDR1 is ENHRY and CDR2 is SYGVKD. Trimming removed 2 bases at V and 0 bases at J, with 7 bases between. The CDR3 sequence is CAISEGEMNTEAFF. In nucleotides, the CDR3 is TGTGCCATCAGTGAGGGGGAGATGAACACTGAAGCTTTCTTT.

This sequence joins TRBV7-3 and TRBJ1-1, with D unclear. CDR1 and CDR2 from the germline V gene are SGHTA and FQGTGA. Trimming shortened V by 5 bases and J by 0 bases, and 10 bases separated the two germline ends. The CDR3 is 14 residues long. The CDR3 here is CASSPSAMNTEAFF. The CDR3 coding sequence is TGTGCCAGCAGCCCTAGTGCGATGAACACTGAAGCTTTCTTT. Combining the CDR3 with reference TRBV7-3 and TRBJ1-1 gives the whole variable domain GAGVSQTPSNKVTEKGKYVELRCDPISGHTALYWYRQSLGQGPEFLIYFQGTGAADDSGLPNDRFFAVRPEGSVSTLKIQRTERGDSAVYLCASSPSAMNTEAFFGQGTRLTVV.

This chain joins TRBV3-1 (or the pseudogene TRBV3-2) and TRBJ1-2; 8 bases match TRBD1. The CDR3 runs 14 residues. Germline V gives CDR1 LGHDT, CDR2 YNNKEL (reference sequence). The J segment lost 4 bases and the V segment lost 4 bases, leaving 5 bases of the junction unmatched. In DNA form, the CDR3 reads TGTGCCAGCAGCCTCGACAGGGGCCCCTATGGCTACACCTTC. This translates into CASSLDRGPYGYTF.

This clone was seen repeatedly, ten times or more. This chain connects TRBV7-2 to TRBJ1-4, with D unclear. V was pared by 3 bases and J by 7 bases, with 18 bases between. The germline V gene has CDR1 SGHTA and CDR2 FQGNSA. This CDR3 comprises 16 residues. The CDR3 DNA reads as TGTGCCAGCAGCTTTGGGCTGGGAGGGTCGGGTGAAAAACTGTTTTTT. This encodes CASSFGLGGSGEKLFF.

This chain connects TRBV7-2 to TRBJ2-1; the match to TRBD2 covers 8 bases. V dropped 9 bases and J dropped 0; count of bases not matched to a gene: 19. The CDR3 loop spans 19 amino acids. Germline-derived CDR1 and CDR2 are SGHTA and FQGNSA. The CDR3 DNA sequence: TGTGCCAGTCTCCGGAAGGGACTAGAGCGCGGAAGCTCCTACAATGAGCAGTTCTTC. It encodes CASLRKGLERGSSYNEQFF.

The chain employs TRBV2 and TRBJ1-2; 9 bases map to TRBD1. The germline CDR1 and CDR2 sequences are SNHLY and FYNNEI. The CDR3 sequence is 14 residues long. The V and J ends lost 6 bases and 7 bases, in that order; junction bases with no gene match: 9. The CDR3 nucleotides read TGTGCCAGCAGGAGGGACAGGGTTGGGGGTGGCTACACCTTC. Protein: CASRRDRVGGGYTF.

This chain joins TRBV18 and TRBJ1-1; 7 bases agree with TRBD1. The CDR3 is 16 residues long. CDR1 and CDR2 from the germline V gene are KGHSH and LQKENI. After removal of 5 bases from V and 3 bases from J, the junction contained 12 bases not matched to a gene. This CDR3 is CASSTQGVAQYTEAFF. Here the CDR3 DNA reads TGTGCCAGCTCAACTCAGGGGGTCGCTCAGTACACTGAAGCTTTCTTT.